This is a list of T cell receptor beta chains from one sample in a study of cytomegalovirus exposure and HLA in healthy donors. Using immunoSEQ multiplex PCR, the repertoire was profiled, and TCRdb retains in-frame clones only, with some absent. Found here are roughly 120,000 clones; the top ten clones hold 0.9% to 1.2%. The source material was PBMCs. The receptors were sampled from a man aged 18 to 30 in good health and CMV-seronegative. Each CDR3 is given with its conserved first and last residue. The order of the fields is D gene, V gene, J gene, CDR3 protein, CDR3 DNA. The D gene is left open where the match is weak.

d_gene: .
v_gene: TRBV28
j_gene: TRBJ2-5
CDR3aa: CASTLAYGKFQETQYF
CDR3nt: TGTGCCAGCACCCTGGCATACGGGAAGTTCCAAGAGACCCAGTACTTC

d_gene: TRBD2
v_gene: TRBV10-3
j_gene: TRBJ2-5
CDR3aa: CAISPGGNGGETQYF
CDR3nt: TGTGCCATCAGTCCGGGGGGGAATGGAGGGGAGACCCAGTACTTC

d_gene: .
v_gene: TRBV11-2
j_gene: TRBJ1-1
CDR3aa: CASSLGAAGNTEAFF
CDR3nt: TGTGCCAGCAGCTTAGGAGCAGCGGGGAACACTGAAGCTTTCTTT

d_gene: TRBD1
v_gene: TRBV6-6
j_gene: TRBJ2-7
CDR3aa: CASSQTGGTGEQYF
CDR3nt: TGTGCCAGCAGCCAGACAGGGGGCACTGGCGAGCAGTACTTC

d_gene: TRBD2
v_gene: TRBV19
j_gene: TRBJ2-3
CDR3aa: CASSSISGGQGDTQYF
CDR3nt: TGTGCCAGTAGTAGCATTAGCGGGGGCCAGGGAGATACGCAGTATTTT

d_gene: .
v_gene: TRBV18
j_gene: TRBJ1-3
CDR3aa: CASSLAPGFTGNTIYF
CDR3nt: TGTGCCAGCTCACTAGCGCCTGGGTTTACTGGAAACACCATATATTTT

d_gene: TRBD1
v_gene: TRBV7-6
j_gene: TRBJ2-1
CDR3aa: CASSPGQGRNEQFF
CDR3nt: TGTGCCAGCAGCCCAGGACAGGGGAGGAATGAGCAGTTCTTC

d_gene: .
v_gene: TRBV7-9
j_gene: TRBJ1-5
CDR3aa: CAVGGGQPQHF
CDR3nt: TGTGCCGTAGGGGGAGGGCAGCCCCAGCATTTT

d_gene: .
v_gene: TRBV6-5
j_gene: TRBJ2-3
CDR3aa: CASSYGLPTDTQYF
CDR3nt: TGTGCCAGCAGTTACGGACTCCCCACAGATACGCAGTATTTT

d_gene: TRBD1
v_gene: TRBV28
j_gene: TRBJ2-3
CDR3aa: CANSRQGSTDTQYF
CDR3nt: TGTGCCAACTCAAGACAGGGTAGCACAGATACGCAGTATTTT

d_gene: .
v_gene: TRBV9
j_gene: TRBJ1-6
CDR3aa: CASSVAIGGNSPLHF
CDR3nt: TGTGCCAGCAGCGTAGCTATAGGAGGAAATTCACCCCTCCACTTT

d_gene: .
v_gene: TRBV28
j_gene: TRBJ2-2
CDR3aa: CASRGAGKTNTGELFF
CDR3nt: TGTGCCAGCAGGGGGGCCGGAAAAACGAACACCGGGGAGCTGTTTTTT

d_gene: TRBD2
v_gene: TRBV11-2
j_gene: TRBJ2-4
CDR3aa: CASSLTAGDIQYF
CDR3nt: TGTGCCAGCAGCTTGACAGCGGGGGACATTCAGTACTTC

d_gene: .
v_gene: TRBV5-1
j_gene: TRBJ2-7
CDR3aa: CASSLATGNYEQYF
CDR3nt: TGCGCCAGCAGCTTGGCGACAGGCAACTACGAGCAGTACTTC

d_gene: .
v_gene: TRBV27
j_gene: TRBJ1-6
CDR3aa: CASSLYRGDSYNSPLHF
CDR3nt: TGTGCCAGCAGTTTATATCGGGGGGATTCCTATAATTCACCCCTCCACTTT

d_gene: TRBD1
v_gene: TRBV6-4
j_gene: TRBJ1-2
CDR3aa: CARGQGPFYYGYTF
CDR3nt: TGTGCCAGGGGACAGGGACCTTTTTACTATGGCTACACCTTC

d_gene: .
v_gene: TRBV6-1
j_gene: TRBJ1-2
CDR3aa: CASTLREGRYGYTF
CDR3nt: TGTGCCAGCACTCTCCGAGAAGGGAGGTATGGCTACACCTTC

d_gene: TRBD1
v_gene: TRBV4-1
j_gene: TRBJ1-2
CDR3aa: CASSQVGSGQPNYGYTF
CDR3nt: TGCGCCAGCAGCCAAGTGGGGTCGGGACAGCCTAACTATGGCTACACCTTC

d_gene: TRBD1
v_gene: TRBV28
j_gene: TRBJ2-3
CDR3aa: CASSLWTGDSWGDTQYF
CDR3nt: TGTGCCAGCAGTTTATGGACAGGGGACTCCTGGGGAGATACGCAGTATTTT

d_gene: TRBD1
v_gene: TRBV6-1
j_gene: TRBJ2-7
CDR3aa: CASTLLRDRGYEQYF
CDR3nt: TGTGCCAGCACCCTACTCCGGGACAGGGGCTACGAGCAGTACTTC

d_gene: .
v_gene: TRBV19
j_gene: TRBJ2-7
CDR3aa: CASSREMGEQYF
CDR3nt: TGTGCCAGTAGCCGGGAGATGGGCGAGCAGTACTTC

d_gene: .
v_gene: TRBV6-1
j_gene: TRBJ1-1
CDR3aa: CASSAYRINMNTEAFF
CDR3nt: TGTGCCAGCAGTGCCTACAGGATCAACATGAACACTGAAGCTTTCTTT

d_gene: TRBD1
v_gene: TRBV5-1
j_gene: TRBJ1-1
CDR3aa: CASSFRGQGTEAFF
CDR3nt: TGCGCCAGCAGCTTTAGGGGGCAGGGCACTGAAGCTTTCTTT

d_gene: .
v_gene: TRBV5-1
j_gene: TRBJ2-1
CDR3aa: CASSTPGQTYNEQFF
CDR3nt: TGCGCCAGCAGCACCCCAGGACAGACGTACAATGAGCAGTTCTTC

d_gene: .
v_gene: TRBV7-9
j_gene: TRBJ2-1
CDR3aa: CASSLAGGYNEQFF
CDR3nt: TGTGCCAGCAGCTTAGCGGGAGGCTACAATGAGCAGTTCTTC

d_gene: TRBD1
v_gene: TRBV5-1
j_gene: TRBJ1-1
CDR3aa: CASSVGQGTEAFF
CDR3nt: TGCGCCAGCAGCGTGGGACAGGGCACTGAAGCTTTCTTT

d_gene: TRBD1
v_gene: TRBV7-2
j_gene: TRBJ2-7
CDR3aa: CASSLANRGNYEQYF
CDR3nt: TGTGCCAGCAGCTTAGCGAACAGGGGGAACTACGAGCAGTACTTC

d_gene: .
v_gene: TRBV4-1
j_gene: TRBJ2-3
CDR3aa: CASSQDRGGGTDTQYF
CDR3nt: TGCGCCAGCAGCCAAGATAGAGGGGGAGGCACAGATACGCAGTATTTT

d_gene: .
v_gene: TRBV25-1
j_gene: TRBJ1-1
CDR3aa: CASRGEGLSEAFF
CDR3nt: TGTGCCAGCAGGGGAGAAGGGTTGTCTGAAGCTTTCTTT

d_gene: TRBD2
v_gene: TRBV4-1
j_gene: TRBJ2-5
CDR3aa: CASSLRLAEKETQYF
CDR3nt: TGCGCCAGCAGCCTGCGACTAGCGGAAAAAGAGACCCAGTACTTC

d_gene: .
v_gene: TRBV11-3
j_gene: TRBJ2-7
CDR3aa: CASSLAAGWYEQYF
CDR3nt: TGTGCCAGCAGCTTAGCCGCGGGCTGGTACGAGCAGTACTTC

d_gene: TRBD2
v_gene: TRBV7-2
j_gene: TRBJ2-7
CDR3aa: CASSLGLAGAVYEQYF
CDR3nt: TGTGCCAGCAGCTTAGGACTAGCGGGAGCCGTGTACGAGCAGTACTTC

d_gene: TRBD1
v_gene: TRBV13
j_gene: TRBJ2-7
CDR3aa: CASSLGLGQGLSYEQYF
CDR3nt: TGTGCCAGCAGCTTGGGCTTGGGACAGGGGCTCTCCTACGAGCAGTACTTC

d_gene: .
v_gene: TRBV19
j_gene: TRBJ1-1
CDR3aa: CASSIDYLNTEAFF
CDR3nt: TGTGCCAGTAGTATCGACTATCTGAACACTGAAGCTTTCTTT

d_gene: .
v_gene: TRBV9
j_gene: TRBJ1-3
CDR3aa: CASSVESTGITTIYF
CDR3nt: TGTGCCAGCAGCGTAGAAAGTACAGGGATTACCACCATATATTTT

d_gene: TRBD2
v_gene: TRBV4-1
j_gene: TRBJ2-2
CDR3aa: CASESPGLSLRTGELFF
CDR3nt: TGCGCCAGCGAGTCGCCGGGACTATCACTTCGCACCGGGGAGCTGTTTTTT

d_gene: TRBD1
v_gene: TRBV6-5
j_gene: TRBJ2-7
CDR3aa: CASSYRDSSYEQYF
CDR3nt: TGTGCCAGCAGTTACCGGGACAGCTCCTACGAGCAGTACTTC

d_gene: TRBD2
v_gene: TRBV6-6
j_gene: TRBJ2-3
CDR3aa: CATAERASGRYTQYF
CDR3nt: TGTGCCACGGCCGAACGGGCTAGCGGGAGATATACGCAGTATTTT

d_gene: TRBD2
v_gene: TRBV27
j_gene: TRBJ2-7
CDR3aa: CASSLTGGSGSFEQYF
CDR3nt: TGTGCCAGCAGTTTAACAGGAGGTAGCGGGAGTTTCGAGCAGTACTTC

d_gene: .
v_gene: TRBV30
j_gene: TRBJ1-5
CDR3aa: CAWSGQTNQPQHF
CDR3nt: TGTGCCTGGAGTGGACAGACCAATCAGCCCCAGCATTTT

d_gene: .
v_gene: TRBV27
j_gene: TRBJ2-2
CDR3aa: CASSGQGFGELFF
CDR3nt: TGTGCCAGCAGTGGGCAGGGCTTCGGGGAGCTGTTTTTT